This T cell receptor beta chain was recorded in a study of blood T cell repertoires in COVID-19. Study background: Specimens from acute and convalescent COVID-19 originated in the United States, Italy and Spain. Sources were T cells, B-cell-depleted T cells, or PBMCs; the material itself was cDNA or gDNA.

Germline CDR1 MGHRA, CDR2 YSYEKL. The ends lost 2 bases at V and 7 bases at J; junction bases unmatched: 12. The CDR3 is 16 residues long. Seattle cases were enrolled at active infection and followed longitudinally. Authors' analysis steps: Scientists estimated how many nucleated cells there were by amplifying reference gene primers. TCRdb's table, derived via immunoSEQ multiplex PCR, lists solely in-frame clones and lacks some. The V and J calls and clone size are taken from that table; D and trimming were inferred from the DNA. The sample includes more than 300,000 clones, about nine tenths of them seen just once.

The sample consisted of peripheral blood. The TCR was taken from a woman aged 30 to 39 with COVID-19, enrolled during active disease. J is TRBJ1-2 and V is TRBV4-1; TRBD1 agrees at 8 bases. CDR3 in amino acids: CASSQPRTGRGGGYTF. The CDR3 DNA follows: TGCGCCAGCAGCCAACCACGGACAGGGAGGGGAGGTGGCTACACCTTC.